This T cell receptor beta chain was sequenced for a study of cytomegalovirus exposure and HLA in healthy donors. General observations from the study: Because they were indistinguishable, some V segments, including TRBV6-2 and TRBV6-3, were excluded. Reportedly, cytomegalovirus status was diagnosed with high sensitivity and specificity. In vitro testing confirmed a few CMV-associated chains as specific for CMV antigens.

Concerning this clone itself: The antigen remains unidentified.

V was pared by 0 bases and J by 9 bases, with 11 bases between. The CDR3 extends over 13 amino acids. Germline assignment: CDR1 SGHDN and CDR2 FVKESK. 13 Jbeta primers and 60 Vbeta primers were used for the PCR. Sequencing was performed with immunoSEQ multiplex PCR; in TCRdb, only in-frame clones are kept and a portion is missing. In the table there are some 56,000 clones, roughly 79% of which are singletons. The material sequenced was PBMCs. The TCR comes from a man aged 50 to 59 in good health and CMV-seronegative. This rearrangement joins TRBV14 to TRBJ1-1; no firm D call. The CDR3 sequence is CASSQDRTMKAFF. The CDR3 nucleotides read TGTGCCAGCAGCCAAGACAGAACCATGAAAGCTTTCTTT.